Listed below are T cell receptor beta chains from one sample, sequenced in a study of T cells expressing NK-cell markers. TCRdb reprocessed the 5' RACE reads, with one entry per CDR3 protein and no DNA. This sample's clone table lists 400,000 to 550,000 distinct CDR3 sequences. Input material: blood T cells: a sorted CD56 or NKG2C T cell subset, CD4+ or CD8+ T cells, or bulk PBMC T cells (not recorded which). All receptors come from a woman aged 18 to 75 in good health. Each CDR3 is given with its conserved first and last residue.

CDR3: CASSLGAGGKTGELFF
J: TRBJ2-2
V: TRBV5-8

CDR3: CASSAWRTMNTEAFF
J: TRBJ1-1
V: TRBV2

CDR3: CASSPNGGGELFF
J: TRBJ2-2
V: TRBV19

CDR3: CASSQGRDEETQYF
J: TRBJ2-5
V: TRBV12-3/TRBV12-4

CDR3: CASREGGRYTDTQYF
J: TRBJ2-3
V: TRBV5-1

CDR3: CASTKWGRGGVRTEAFF
J: TRBJ1-1
V: TRBV12-3/TRBV12-4

CDR3: CASSVDYLGAGSEQFF
J: TRBJ2-1
V: TRBV6-2/TRBV6-3

CDR3: CSARGLTGHGYTF
J: TRBJ1-2
V: TRBV20-1

CDR3: CSVSRASLNTGELFF
J: TRBJ2-2
V: TRBV29-1

CDR3: CASSEGARNGYTF
J: TRBJ1-2
V: TRBV9

CDR3: CSVERESNTGELFF
J: TRBJ2-2
V: TRBV29-1

CDR3: CSARDGGDRDNSPLHF
J: TRBJ1-6
V: TRBV20-1

CDR3: CASSLISAIAKNIQYF
J: TRBJ2-4
V: TRBV12-3/TRBV12-4

CDR3: CASSTGLAGQETQYF
J: TRBJ2-5
V: TRBV7-9

CDR3: CASSRQTGEVTGELFF
J: TRBJ2-2
V: TRBV18

CDR3: CASSQLGGSSGANVLTF
J: TRBJ2-6
V: TRBV3-1

CDR3: CASSLGPAGYNEQFF
J: TRBJ2-1
V: TRBV5-6

CDR3: CSATESHQPQHF
J: TRBJ1-5
V: TRBV20-1

CDR3: CSANIPGSSGNTIYF
J: TRBJ1-3
V: TRBV20-1

CDR3: CASSRDRGLDQPQHF
J: TRBJ1-5
V: TRBV18

CDR3: CASSFRVGEGNQPQHF
J: TRBJ1-5
V: TRBV12-3/TRBV12-4

CDR3: CASSQVNSYGYTF
J: TRBJ1-2
V: TRBV4-3

CDR3: CASTAAGIEQYF
J: TRBJ2-7
V: TRBV3-1

CDR3: CASSPRDRGSEKLFF
J: TRBJ1-4
V: TRBV18

CDR3: CASSQVPRTPPNYGYTF
J: TRBJ1-2
V: TRBV3-1

CDR3: CASSRGYQETQYF
J: TRBJ2-5
V: TRBV4-1

CDR3: CASGGQGDGYGYTF
J: TRBJ1-2
V: TRBV12-3/TRBV12-4

CDR3: CASSIHTEAFF
J: TRBJ1-1
V: TRBV12-3/TRBV12-4

CDR3: CASSGRGEQYF
J: TRBJ2-7
V: TRBV7-9

CDR3: CASSPARGGSYNEQFF
J: TRBJ2-1
V: TRBV14

CDR3: CASSVEPGTTEQFF
J: TRBJ2-1
V: TRBV7-7

CDR3: CATSPGLAGAEQFF
J: TRBJ2-1
V: TRBV24-1